The rows below give T cell receptor beta chains drawn from one sample of a study of T cell responses to AZD1222 COVID-19 vaccine. Here immunoSEQ multiplex PCR was the method, and the copy in TCRdb shows in-frame clones only, minus some. The repertoire includes nearly 55,000 clones, 89% of them detected once, and about 14% sits in the top ten. Sequences were derived from peripheral blood, sampled 28 days after the second AZD1222 dose. The receptors stem from an adult who received the AZD1222 COVID-19 vaccine. Each CDR3 is given with its conserved first and last residue. The D gene is left open where the match is weak.

cdr3_aa cdr3_nt d_call j_call v_call
CASSLAGDSPGRNTIYF TGTGCCAGCAGCTTAGCCGGGGACAGCCCAGGAAGAAACACCATATATTTT TRBD1 TRBJ1-3 TRBV11-3
CASSIAPGGATQYF TGTGCCAGTAGTATAGCCCCAGGGGGGGCGACCCAGTACTTC NA TRBJ2-5 TRBV19
CASSLAGTPNTGELFF TGTGCCAGCAGCTTGGCCGGGACTCCGAACACCGGGGAGCTGTTTTTT NA TRBJ2-2 TRBV5-6
CATSETGTAFYGYTF TGTGCCACCAGTGAGACCGGGACAGCCTTCTATGGCTACACCTTC TRBD1 TRBJ1-2 TRBV24-1
CASSLEYGAPQETQYF TGCGCCAGCAGCTTGGAGTACGGAGCCCCGCAAGAGACCCAGTACTTC NA TRBJ2-5 TRBV5-1
CASSLDPGGGHGYTF TGTGCCAGCAGCTTAGACCCAGGGGGCGGTCATGGCTACACCTTC TRBD1 TRBJ1-2 TRBV5-4
CATSDFPSGRRTGELFF TGTGCCACCAGTGATTTCCCTAGCGGGAGACGGACCGGGGAGCTGTTTTTT TRBD2 TRBJ2-2 TRBV24-1
CATSRGGGAGAGELFF TGTGCCACCAGCAGAGGGGGGGGAGCGGGCGCCGGGGAGCTGTTTTTT TRBD2 TRBJ2-2 TRBV15
CSAQGGYEQYF TGCAGTGCGCAAGGCGGGTACGAGCAGTACTTC NA TRBJ2-7 TRBV20-1
CSVLEGTSDYNEQFF TGCAGCGTCCTGGAGGGGACTAGCGACTACAATGAGCAGTTCTTC TRBD2 TRBJ2-1 TRBV29-1
CASRPSGFTDTQYF TGCGCCAGCAGACCTTCAGGTTTCACAGATACGCAGTATTTT NA TRBJ2-3 TRBV4-1